This T cell receptor beta chain was captured by sequencing in a study of beta chain features in type 1 diabetes. CDR3 size: 12 residues. Looked up from germline, CDR1 is MDHEN and CDR2 is SYDVKM. V was trimmed by 4 bases and J by 11 bases, leaving 14 bases between them. Expressed TCRB transcripts were sequenced because the isolated RNA had all been reverse transcribed beforehand. Profiling relied on immunoSEQ multiplex PCR, and the TCRdb table lists in-frame clones only, not all of them. The data show about 180,000 clones, less than 15% seen once. This clone was detected a few times. This clonotype was obtained from a woman younger than 35 in good health. The material sequenced was central memory CD4+ T cells from blood. The chain carries TRBV28 and TRBJ1-2, with TRBD1 as a possible D gene (6 bases). The CDR3 loop reads CASSSYRVGYTF. In DNA form, the CDR3 reads TGTGCCAGCAGTTCCTACAGGGTCGGGTACACCTTC.